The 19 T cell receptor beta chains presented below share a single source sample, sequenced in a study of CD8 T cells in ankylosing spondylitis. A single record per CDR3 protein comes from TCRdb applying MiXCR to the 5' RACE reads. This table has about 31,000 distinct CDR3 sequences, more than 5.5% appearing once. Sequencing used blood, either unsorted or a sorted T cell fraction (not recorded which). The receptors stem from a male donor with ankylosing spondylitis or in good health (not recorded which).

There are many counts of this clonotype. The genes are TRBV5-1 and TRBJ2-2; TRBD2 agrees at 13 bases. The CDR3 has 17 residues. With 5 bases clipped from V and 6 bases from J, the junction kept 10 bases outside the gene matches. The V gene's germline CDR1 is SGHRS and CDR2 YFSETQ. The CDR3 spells CASSSTPGLAGSGELFF. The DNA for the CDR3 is TGCGCCAGCAGTTCCACACCGGGACTAGCGGGATCCGGGGAGCTGTTTTTT.

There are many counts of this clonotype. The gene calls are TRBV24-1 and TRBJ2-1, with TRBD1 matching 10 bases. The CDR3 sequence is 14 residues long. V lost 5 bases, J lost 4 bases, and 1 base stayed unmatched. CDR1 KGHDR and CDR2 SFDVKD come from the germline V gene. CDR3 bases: TGTGCCACCAGTGGGACAGGGGGGTACAATGAGCAGTTCTTC. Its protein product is CATSGTGGYNEQFF.

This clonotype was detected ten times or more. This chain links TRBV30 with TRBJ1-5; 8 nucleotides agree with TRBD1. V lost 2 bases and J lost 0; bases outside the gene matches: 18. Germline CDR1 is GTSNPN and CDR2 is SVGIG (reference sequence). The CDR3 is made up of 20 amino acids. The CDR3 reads CAWSPLPGQENSYSNQPQHF. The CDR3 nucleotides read TGTGCCTGGAGTCCTCTCCCGGGACAGGAGAACTCTTATAGCAATCAGCCCCAGCATTTT.

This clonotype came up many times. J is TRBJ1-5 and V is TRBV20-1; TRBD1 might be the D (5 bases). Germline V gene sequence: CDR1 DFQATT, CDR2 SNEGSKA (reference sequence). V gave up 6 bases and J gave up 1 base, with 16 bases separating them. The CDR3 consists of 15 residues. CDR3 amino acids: CSANNNRDSNQPQHF. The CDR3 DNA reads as TGCAGTGCCAATAATAACCGGGACAGCAATCAGCCCCAGCATTTT.

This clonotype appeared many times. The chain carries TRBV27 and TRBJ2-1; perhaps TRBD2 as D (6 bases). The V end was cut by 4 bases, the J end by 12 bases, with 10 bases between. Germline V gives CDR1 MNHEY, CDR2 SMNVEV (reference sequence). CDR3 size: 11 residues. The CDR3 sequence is CASSSGVRQFF. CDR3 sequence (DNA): TGTGCCAGCAGTTCGGGAGTCCGGCAGTTCTTC.

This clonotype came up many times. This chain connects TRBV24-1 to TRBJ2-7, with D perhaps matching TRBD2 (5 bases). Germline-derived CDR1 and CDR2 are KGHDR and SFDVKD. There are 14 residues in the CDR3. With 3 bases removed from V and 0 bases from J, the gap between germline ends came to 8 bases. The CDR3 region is CATSDGGYSYEQYF. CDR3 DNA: TGTGCCACCAGTGATGGCGGGTACTCCTACGAGCAGTACTTC.

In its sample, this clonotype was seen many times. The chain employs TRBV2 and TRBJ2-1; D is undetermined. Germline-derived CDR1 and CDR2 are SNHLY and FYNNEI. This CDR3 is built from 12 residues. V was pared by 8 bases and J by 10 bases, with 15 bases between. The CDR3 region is CASGAVGNEQFF. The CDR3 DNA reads TGTGCCAGCGGTGCGGTGGGGAACGAGCAGTTCTTC.

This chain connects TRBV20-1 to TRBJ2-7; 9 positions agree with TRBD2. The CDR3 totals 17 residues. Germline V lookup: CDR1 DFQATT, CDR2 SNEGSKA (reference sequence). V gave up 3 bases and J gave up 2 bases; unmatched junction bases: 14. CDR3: CSARGRTRASGTYEQYF. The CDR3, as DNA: TGCAGTGCTAGGGGTCGAACCCGGGCTAGCGGGACCTACGAGCAGTACTTC.

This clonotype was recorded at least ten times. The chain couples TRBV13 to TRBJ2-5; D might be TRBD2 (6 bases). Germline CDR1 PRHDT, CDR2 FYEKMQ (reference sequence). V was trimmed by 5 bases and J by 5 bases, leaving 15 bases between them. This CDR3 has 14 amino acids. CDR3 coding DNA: TGTGCCAGCAGCGGCCCCTCTAGCGTTGAGACCCAGTACTTC. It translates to CASSGPSSVETQYF.

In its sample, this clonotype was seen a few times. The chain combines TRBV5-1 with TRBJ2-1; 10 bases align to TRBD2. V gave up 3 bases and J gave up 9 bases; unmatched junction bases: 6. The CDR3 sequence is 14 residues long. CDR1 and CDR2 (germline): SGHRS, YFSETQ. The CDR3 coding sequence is TGCGCCAGCAGCTCGTTAGCGGGAGGATCTGAGCAGTTCTTC. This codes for CASSSLAGGSEQFF. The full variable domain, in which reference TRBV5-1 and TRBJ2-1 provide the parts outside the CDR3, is KAGVTQTPRYLIKTRGQQVTLSCSPISGHRSVSWYQQTPGQGLQFLFEYFSETQRNKGNFPGRFSGRQFSNSRSEMNVSTLELGDSALYLCASSSLAGGSEQFFGPGTRLTVL.

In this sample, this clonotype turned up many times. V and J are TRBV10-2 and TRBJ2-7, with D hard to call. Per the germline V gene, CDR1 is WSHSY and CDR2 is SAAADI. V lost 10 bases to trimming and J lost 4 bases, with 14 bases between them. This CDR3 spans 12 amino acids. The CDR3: CAIHSINYEQYF. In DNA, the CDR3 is TGCGCCATCCATTCAATTAATTACGAGCAGTACTTC.

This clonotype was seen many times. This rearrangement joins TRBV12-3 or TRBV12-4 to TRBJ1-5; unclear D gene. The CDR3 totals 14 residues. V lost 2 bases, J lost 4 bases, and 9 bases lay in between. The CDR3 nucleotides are TGTGCCAGCAGTTTACAAGGCGGAAATCAGCCCCAGCATTTT. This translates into CASSLQGGNQPQHF.

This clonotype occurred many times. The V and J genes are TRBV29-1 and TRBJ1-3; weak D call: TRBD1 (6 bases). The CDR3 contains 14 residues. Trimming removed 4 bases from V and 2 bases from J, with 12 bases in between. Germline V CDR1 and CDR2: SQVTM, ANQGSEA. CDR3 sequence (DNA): TGCAGCGTTGGGATTGCAGGGGCTGGAAACACCATATATTTT. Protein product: CSVGIAGAGNTIYF.

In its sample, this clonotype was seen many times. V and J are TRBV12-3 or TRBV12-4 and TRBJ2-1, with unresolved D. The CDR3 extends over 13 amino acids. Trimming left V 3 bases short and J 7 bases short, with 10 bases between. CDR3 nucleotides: TGTGCCAGCAGTTTGCGCGAACTAAATGAGCAGTTCTTC. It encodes CASSLRELNEQFF.

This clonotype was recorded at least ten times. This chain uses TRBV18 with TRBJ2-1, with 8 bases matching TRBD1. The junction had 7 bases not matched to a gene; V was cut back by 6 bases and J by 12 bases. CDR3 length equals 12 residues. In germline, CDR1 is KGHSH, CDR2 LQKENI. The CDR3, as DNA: TGTGCCAGCTCTACATACAGGGGGTCGCAGTTCTTC. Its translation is CASSTYRGSQFF.

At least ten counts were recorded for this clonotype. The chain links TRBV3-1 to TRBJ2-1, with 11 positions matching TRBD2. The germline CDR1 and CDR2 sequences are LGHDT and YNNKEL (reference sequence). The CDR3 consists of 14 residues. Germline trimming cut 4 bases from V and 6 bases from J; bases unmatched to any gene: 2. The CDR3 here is CASSRTSGLNEQFF. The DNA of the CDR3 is TGTGCCAGCAGCCGGACTAGCGGGCTCAATGAGCAGTTCTTC.

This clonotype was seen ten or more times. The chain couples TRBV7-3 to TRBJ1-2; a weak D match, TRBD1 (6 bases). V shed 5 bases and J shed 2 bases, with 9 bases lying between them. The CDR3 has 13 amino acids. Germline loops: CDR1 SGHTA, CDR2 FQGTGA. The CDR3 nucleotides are TGTGCCAGCAGCCCCGGGACAAACTATGGCTACACCTTC. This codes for CASSPGTNYGYTF. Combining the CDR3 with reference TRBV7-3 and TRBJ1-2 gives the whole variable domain GAGVSQTPSNKVTEKGKYVELRCDPISGHTALYWYRQSLGQGPEFLIYFQGTGAADDSGLPNDRFFAVRPEGSVSTLKIQRTERGDSAVYLCASSPGTNYGYTFGSGTRLTVV.

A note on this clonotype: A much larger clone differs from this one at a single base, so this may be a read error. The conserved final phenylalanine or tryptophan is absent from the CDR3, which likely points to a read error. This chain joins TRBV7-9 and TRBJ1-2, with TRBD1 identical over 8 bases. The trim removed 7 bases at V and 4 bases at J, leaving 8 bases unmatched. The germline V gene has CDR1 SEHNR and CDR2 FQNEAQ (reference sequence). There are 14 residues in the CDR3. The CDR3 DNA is TGTGCCAGCATCGGGACAGGCTCGGGCTATGGCTACACCCTC. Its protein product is CASIGTGSGYGYTL.

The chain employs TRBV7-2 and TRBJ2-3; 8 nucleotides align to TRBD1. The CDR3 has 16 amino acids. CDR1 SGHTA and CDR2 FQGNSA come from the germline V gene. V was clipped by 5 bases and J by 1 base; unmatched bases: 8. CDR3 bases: TGTGCCAGCAGCCCCCCATCAGGGGGCCGCACAGATACGCAGTATTTT. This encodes CASSPPSGGRTDTQYF.